These 7 T cell receptor beta chains were sequenced from one sample in a study of cytotoxic CD8 clonotypes in ibrutinib-treated CLL. Here immunoSEQ multiplex PCR was the method, and the copy in TCRdb shows in-frame clones only, minus some. The sample has hundreds of thousands of clones, 60% to 75% seen once. The starting material was PBMCs, obtained after 24 months of ibrutinib treatment. Source of these receptors: a human donor with chronic lymphocytic leukemia.

This clone was detected only once. The V and J genes are TRBV28 and TRBJ2-7; D gene ambiguous. V dropped 7 bases and J dropped 7 bases, with 17 bases sitting between them. CDR3 length: 13 amino acids. Looked up from germline, CDR1 is MDHEN and CDR2 is SYDVKM. The CDR3 nucleotides are TGTGCCAGCACCTTGCCATGGGCCCGTGAGCAGTACTTC. Translating gives CASTLPWAREQYF.

This chain uses TRBV4-3 with TRBJ2-1; 11 nucleotides match TRBD2. The V segment lost 5 bases and the J segment 2 bases; nucleotides outside the gene matches: 11. This CDR3 comprises 18 residues. Germline V gene data show CDR1 as LGHNA and CDR2 as YSLEER. For the CDR3, the DNA is TGCGCCAGCAGCTCGACCTTAGCGGGAGGGGGGGCCTACAATGAGCAGTTCTTC. Translated, it gives CASSSTLAGGGAYNEQFF.

The chain combines TRBV7-9 with TRBJ2-2; D remains unclear. The CDR3 covers 15 residues. Trimming took off 6 bases at V and 1 base at J, with 12 bases between the two ends. The germline CDR1 and CDR2 sequences are SEHNR and FQNEAQ (reference sequence). The CDR3 loop reads CASRGSDMNTGELFF. The CDR3, as DNA: TGTGCCAGCAGGGGATCGGATATGAACACCGGGGAGCTGTTTTTT.

J is TRBJ2-7 and V is TRBV6-5; unclear D gene. V was pared by 6 bases and J by 0 bases, with 12 bases between. The CDR3 totals 14 residues. The germline CDR1 and CDR2 sequences are MNHEY and SVGAGI. The CDR3 DNA sequence: TGTGCCAGCAGCCTTGGTCTCAACTCCTACGAGCAGTACTTC. It translates to CASSLGLNSYEQYF.

The chain is built from TRBV7-3 and TRBJ2-1; 13 bases fit TRBD2. The V segment lost 5 bases and the J segment 6 bases; nucleotides outside the gene matches: 7. There are 16 residues in the CDR3. The V gene's germline CDR1 is SGHTA and CDR2 FQGTGA. DNA for the CDR3: TGTGCCAGCAGCGCTTCACTAGCGGGAGGGGGCAATGAGCAGTTCTTC. Translating it yields CASSASLAGGGNEQFF.

The chain employs TRBV5-4 and TRBJ2-1, with D maybe TRBD2 (5 bases). Trimming left V 5 bases short and J 3 bases short, with 12 bases between. Germline V CDR1 and CDR2: SGHNT, YYREEE (reference sequence). The CDR3 runs to 14 residues. As DNA, the CDR3 is TGTGCCAGCAGTCCGACTACCCACTACAATGAGCAGTTCTTC. Protein: CASSPTTHYNEQFF.

The chain uses TRBV19 and TRBJ2-7; 12 bases are shared with TRBD1. From germline, CDR1 is LNHDA and CDR2 SQIVND (reference sequence). The ends lost 8 bases at V and 4 bases at J; junction bases unmatched: 6. This CDR3 has 14 residues. The CDR3, as DNA: TGTGCCAGTTCACCGGGACAGGGGGCTTACGAGCAGTACTTC. As protein: CASSPGQGAYEQYF.